The T cell receptor (beta chain) described here comes from a study of tissue T cells after allogeneic stem cell transplantation. Regarding the study as a whole: Limitations included a small, clinically heterogeneous cohort and limited sampling depth. In patients and mice, blood and spleen missed much of tissue repertoire.

In the case of this clone: No antigen is known for it. Mouse gene names and germline throughout. The read gets to within 1 residue of the CDR3 end, and the germline J gene fills in the rest.

The V end was cut by 3 bases, the J end by 2 bases, with 8 bases between. CDR3 length: 13 residues. The V gene's germline CDR1 is KGHPV and CDR2 FQNQEV (reference sequence). Stated time point: mouse harvest day 7 after allogeneic transplant. The graft held 10^6 splenic CD5+ T cells and 10^7 T-cell-depleted bone marrow cells. Survey-depth TCRbeta CDR3 sequencing reported V/J genes and productive frequencies. Repertoires were generated with immunoSEQ multiplex PCR, while TCRdb's copy carries only in-frame clones and drops some. The sample consists of some 10,000 clones, around two fifths of them appearing once.

This sequence originates from a female BALB/c mouse given C57BL/6 T cells with graft-versus-host disease after an allogeneic hematopoietic cell transplant. V usage is TRBV26 and J usage is TRBJ2-7, with D maybe TRBD2 (6 bases). The specimen sequenced was skin. The part of the CDR3 DNA that was read is TGTGCCAGCAGTCTATCTGGGGCCTATGAACAGTAC. This gives the protein CASSLSGAYEQY. The full CDR3 sequence reads CASSLSGAYEQYF.